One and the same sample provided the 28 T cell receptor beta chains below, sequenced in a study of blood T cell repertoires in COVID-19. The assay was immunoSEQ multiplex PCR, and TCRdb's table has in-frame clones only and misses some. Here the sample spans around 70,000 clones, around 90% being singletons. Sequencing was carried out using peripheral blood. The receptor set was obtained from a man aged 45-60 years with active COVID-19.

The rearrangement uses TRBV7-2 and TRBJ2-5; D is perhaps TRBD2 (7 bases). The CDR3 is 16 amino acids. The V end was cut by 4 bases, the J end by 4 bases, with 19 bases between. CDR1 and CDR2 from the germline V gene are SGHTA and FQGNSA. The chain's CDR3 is CASSYKQGGLVETQYF. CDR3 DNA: TGTGCCAGCAGCTATAAACAGGGAGGGTTGGTAGAGACCCAGTACTTC.

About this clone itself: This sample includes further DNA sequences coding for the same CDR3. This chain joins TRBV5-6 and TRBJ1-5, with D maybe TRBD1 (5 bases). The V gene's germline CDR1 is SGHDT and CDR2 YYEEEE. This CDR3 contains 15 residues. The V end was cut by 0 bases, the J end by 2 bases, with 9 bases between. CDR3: CASSLAGGGNQPQHF. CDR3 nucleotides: TGTGCCAGCAGCTTGGCGGGGGGTGGCAATCAGCCCCAGCATTTT.

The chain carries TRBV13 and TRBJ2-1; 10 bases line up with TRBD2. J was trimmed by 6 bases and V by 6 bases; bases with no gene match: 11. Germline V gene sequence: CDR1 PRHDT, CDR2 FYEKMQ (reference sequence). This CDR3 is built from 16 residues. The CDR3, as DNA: TGTGCCAGCAGGCCACTACGACTAGCGGGTTCCAATGAGCAGTTCTTC. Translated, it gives CASRPLRLAGSNEQFF.

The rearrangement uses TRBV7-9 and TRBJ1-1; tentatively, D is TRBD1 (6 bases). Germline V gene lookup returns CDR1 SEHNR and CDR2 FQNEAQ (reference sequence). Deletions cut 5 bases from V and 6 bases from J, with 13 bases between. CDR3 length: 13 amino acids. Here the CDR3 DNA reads TGTGCCAGCAGCCACAAGGCAGGGGCTGAAGCTTTCTTT. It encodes CASSHKAGAEAFF.

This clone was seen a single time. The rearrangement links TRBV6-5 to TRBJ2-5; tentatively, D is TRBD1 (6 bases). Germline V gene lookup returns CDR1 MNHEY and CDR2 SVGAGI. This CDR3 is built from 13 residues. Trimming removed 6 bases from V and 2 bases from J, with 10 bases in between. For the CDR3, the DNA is TGTGCCAGCAGGGGACAAATTCAAGAGACCCAGTACTTC. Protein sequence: CASRGQIQETQYF.

The CDR3 DNA follows: TGTGCCAGCAGTATACAGGGTAGCAATCAGCCCCAGCATTTT. Protein sequence: CASSIQGSNQPQHF. The chain carries TRBV6-5 and TRBJ1-5, with D maybe TRBD1 (6 bases). The V gene's germline CDR1 is MNHEY and CDR2 SVGAGI. Trimming removed 5 bases at V and 0 bases at J, with 8 bases between. The CDR3 has 14 residues.

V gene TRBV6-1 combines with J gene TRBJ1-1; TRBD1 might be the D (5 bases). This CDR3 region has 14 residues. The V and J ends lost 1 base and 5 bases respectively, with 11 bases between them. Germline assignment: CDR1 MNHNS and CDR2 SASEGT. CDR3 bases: TGTGCCAGCAGTGAAGGGACACTGAGGACTGAAGCTTTCTTT. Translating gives CASSEGTLRTEAFF.

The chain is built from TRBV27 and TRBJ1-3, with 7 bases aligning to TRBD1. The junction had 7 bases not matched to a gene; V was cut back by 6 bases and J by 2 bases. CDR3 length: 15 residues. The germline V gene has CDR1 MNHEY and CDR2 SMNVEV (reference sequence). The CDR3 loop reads CASRAGGHTGNTIYF. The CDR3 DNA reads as TGTGCCAGCAGGGCAGGGGGACATACTGGAAACACCATATATTTT.

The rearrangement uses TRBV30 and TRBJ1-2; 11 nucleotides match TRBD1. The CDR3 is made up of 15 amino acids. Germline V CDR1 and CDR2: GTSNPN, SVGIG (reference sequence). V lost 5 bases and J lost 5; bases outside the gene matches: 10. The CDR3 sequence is CAWSVGQGAGYGYTF. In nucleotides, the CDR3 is TGTGCCTGGTCCGTAGGACAGGGGGCGGGATATGGCTACACCTTC.

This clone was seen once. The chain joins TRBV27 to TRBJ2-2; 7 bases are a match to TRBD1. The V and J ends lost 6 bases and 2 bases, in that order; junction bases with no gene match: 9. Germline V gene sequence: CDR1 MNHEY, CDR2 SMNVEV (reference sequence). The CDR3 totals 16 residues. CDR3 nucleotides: TGTGCCAGCAGGCTAAGGGGGCCCCTAAACACCGGGGAGCTGTTTTTT. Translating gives CASRLRGPLNTGELFF.

The CDR3 loop reads CASSLRGQRNTEAFF. CDR3 in DNA: TGTGCCAGCAGCTTAAGGGGACAGCGGAACACTGAAGCTTTCTTT. The genes are TRBV7-3 and TRBJ1-1, with 7 bases that match TRBD1. V lost 1 base and J lost 1; bases outside the gene matches: 3. Per germline, CDR1 SGHTA and CDR2 FQGTGA. The CDR3 totals 15 residues.

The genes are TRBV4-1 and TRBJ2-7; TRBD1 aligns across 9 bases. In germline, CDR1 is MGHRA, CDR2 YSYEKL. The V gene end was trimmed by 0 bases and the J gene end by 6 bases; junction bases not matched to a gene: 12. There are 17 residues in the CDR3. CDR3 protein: CASSQDLGDRVALEQYF. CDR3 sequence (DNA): TGCGCCAGCAGCCAAGATTTGGGGGACAGGGTAGCCCTCGAGCAGTACTTC.

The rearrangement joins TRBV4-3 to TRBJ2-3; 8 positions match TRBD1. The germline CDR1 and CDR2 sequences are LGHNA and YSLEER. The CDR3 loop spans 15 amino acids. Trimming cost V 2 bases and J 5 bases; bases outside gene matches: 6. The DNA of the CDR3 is TGCGCCAGCAGCCAACTCCAGGGGGCTGGAGATACGCAGTATTTT. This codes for CASSQLQGAGDTQYF.

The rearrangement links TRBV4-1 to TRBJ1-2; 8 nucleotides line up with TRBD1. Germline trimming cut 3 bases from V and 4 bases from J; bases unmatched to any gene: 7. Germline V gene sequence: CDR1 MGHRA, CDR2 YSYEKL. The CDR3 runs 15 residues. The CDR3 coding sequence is TGCGCCAGCAGCCAGTACGGACAGGGCCTCTATGGCTACACCTTC. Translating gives CASSQYGQGLYGYTF.

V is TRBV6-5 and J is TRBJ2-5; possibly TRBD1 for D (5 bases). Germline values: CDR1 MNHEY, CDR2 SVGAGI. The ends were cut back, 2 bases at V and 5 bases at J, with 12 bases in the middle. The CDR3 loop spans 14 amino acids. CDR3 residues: CASSYGPKGETQYF. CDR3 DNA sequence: TGTGCCAGCAGTTACGGCCCGAAGGGGGAGACCCAGTACTTC.

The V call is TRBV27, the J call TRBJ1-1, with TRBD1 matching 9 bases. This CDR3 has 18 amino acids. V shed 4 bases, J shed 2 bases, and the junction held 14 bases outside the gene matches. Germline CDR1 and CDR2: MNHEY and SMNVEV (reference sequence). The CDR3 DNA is TGTGCCAGCAGTTCCACCGGGTACGGGGGACAGGGCAACACTGAAGCTTTCTTT. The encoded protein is CASSSTGYGGQGNTEAFF.

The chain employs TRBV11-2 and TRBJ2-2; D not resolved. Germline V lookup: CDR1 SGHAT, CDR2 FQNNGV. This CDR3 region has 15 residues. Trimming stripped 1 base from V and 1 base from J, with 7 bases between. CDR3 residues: CASSLGRRNTGELFF. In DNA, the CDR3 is TGTGCCAGCAGCTTAGGACGGAGGAACACCGGGGAGCTGTTTTTT.

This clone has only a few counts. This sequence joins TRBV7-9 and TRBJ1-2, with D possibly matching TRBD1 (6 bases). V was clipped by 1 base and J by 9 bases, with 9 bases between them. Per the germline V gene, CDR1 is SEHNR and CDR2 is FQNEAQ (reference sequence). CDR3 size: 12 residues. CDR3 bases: TGTGCCAGCAGCTTAGAGGGGGGGAGCTACACCTTC. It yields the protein CASSLEGGSYTF.

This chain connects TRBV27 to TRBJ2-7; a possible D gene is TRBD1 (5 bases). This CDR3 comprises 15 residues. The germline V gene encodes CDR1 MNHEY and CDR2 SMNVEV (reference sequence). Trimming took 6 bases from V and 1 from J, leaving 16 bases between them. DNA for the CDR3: TGTGCCAGCAGGGGGAACAGGAGACTTTCCTACGAGCAGTACTTC. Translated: CASRGNRRLSYEQYF.

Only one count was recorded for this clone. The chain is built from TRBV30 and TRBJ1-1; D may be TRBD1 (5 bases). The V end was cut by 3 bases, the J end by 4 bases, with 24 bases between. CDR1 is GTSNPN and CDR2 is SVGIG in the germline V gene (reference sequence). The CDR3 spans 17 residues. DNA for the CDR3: TGTGCCTGGAGGGGCACCCAGGGAAGGTTGGGCAGCACTGAAGCTTTCTTT. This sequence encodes CAWRGTQGRLGSTEAFF.

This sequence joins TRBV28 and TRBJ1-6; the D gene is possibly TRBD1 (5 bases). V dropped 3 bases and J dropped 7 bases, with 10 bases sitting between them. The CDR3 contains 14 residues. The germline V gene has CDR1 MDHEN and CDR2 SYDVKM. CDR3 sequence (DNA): TGTGCCAGCAGTTTTCGACGGGGGAATTCACCCCTCCACTTT. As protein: CASSFRRGNSPLHF.

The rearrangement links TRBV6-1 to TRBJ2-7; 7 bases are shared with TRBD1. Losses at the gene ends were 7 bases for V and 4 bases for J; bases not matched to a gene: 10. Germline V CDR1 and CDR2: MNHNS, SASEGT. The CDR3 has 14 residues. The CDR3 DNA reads TGTGCCAGCACCCGGGACAGCTACCGGTACGAGCAGTACTTC. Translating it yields CASTRDSYRYEQYF.

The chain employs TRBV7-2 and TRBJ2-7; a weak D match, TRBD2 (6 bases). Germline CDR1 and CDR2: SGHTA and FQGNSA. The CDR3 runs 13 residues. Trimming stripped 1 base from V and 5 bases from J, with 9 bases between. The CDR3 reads CASSLEREDEQYF. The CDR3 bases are TGTGCCAGCAGCTTAGAGAGGGAGGACGAGCAGTACTTC.

The CDR3 DNA follows: TGTGCCAGCAGCTTGGGGACTACCTCTGGGGCCAACGTCCTGACTTTC. It is translated as CASSLGTTSGANVLTF. The chain combines TRBV5-5 with TRBJ2-6; possibly TRBD2 for D (6 bases). The germline V gene has CDR1 SGHKS and CDR2 YYEKEE (reference sequence). This CDR3 comprises 16 residues. The ends were cut back, 0 bases at V and 0 bases at J, with 7 bases in the middle.

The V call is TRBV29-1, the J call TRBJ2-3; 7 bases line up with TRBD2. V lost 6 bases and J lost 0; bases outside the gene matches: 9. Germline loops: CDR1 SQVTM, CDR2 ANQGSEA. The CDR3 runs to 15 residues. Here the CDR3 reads CSVPIWTSSTDTQYF. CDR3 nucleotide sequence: TGCAGCGTCCCCATCTGGACTAGTAGCACAGATACGCAGTATTTT.

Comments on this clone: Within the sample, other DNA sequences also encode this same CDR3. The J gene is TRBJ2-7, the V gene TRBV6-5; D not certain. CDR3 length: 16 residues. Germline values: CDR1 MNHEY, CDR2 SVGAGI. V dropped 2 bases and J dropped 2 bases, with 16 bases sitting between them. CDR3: CASSYDLERKTYEQYF. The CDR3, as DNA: TGTGCCAGCAGTTACGACTTGGAACGTAAGACCTACGAGCAGTACTTC.

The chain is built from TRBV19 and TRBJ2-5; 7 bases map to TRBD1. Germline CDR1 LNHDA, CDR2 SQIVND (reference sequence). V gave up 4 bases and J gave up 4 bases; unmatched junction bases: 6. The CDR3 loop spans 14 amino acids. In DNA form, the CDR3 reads TGTGCCAGTAGTACCGAGACAGGGAGAGAGACCCAGTACTTC. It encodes CASSTETGRETQYF. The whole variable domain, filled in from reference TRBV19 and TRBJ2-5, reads DGGITQSPKYLFRKEGQNVTLSCEQNLNHDAMYWYRQDPGQGLRLIYYSQIVNDFQKGDIAEGYSVSREKKESFPLTVTSAQKNPTAFYLCASSTETGRETQYFGPGTRLLVL.

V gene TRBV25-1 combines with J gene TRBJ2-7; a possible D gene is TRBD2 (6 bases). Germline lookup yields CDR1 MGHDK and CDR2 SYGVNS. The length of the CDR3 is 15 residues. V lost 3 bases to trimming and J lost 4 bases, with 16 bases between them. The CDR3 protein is CASSDREDFQYEQYF. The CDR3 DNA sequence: TGTGCCAGCAGTGACAGGGAGGACTTCCAGTACGAGCAGTACTTC.